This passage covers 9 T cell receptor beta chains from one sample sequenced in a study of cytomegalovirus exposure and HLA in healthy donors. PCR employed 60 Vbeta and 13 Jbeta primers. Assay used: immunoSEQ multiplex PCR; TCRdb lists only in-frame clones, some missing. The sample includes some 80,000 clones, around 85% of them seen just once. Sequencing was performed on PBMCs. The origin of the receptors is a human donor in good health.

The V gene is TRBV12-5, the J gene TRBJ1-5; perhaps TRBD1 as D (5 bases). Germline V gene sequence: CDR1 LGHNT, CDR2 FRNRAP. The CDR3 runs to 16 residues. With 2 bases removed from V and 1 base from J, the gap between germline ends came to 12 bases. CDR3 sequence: CASGLLSRGSNQPQHF. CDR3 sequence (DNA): TGTGCTAGTGGTTTGCTGAGTCGGGGGAGCAATCAGCCCCAGCATTTT.

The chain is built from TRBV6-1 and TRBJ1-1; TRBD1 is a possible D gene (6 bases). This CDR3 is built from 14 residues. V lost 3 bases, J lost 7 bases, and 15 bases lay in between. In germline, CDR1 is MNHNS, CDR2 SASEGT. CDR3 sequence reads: CASSDRGRENEAFF. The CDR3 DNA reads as TGTGCCAGCAGTGACAGGGGAAGGGAGAATGAAGCTTTCTTT.

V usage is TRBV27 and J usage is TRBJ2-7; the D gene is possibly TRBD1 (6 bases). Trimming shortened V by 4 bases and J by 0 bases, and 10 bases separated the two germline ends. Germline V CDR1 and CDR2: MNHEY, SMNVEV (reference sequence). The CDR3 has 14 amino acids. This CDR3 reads CASSSTGPSYEQYF. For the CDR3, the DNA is TGTGCCAGCAGTTCGACAGGACCCTCCTACGAGCAGTACTTC.

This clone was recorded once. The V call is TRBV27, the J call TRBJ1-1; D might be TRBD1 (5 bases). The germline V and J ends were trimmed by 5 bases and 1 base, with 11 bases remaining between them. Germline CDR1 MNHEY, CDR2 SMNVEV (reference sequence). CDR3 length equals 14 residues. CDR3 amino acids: CASSVRDENTEAFF. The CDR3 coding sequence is TGTGCCAGCAGTGTCAGGGATGAGAACACTGAAGCTTTCTTT.

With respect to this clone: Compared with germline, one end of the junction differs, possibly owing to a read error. CDR3 loop: CASSYSPRNTEALF. In DNA form, the CDR3 reads TGTGCCAGCAGTTACTCGCCCAGGAACACTGAAGCTCTCTTT. The V and J genes are TRBV6-5 and TRBJ1-1; no reliable D call. Germline CDR1 reads MNHEY; CDR2 reads SVGAGI. The CDR3 is made up of 14 amino acids.

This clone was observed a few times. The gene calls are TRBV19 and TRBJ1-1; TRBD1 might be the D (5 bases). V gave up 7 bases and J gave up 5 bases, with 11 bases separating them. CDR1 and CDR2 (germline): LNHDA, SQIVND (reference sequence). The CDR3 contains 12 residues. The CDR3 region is CASTPGGTEAFF. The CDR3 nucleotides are TGTGCCAGTACCCCGGGGGGGACTGAAGCTTTCTTT.

CDR3: CASSPGGPVNTEAFF. Here the CDR3 DNA reads TGTGCCAGCAGTCCCGGCGGGCCGGTGAACACTGAAGCTTTCTTT. V usage is TRBV6-5 and J usage is TRBJ1-1; D ambiguous. Trimming shortened V by 5 bases and J by 0 bases, and 13 bases separated the two germline ends. This CDR3 contains 15 residues. The germline V gene encodes CDR1 MNHEY and CDR2 SVGAGI.

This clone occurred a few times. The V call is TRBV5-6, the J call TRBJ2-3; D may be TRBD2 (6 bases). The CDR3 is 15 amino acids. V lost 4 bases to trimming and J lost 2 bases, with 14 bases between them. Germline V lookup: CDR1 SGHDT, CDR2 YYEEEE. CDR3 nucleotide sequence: TGTGCCAGCAGCGGGGCGGGGACTTACACAGATACGCAGTATTTT. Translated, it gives CASSGAGTYTDTQYF.

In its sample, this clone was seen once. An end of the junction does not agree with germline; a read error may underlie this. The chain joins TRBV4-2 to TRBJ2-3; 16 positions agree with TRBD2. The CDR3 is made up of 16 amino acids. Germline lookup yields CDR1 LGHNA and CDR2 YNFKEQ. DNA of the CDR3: TGTGCCGGCAGCCAAGGGACTAGCGGGGGGGCAGATACGCAGTATTTT. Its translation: CAGSQGTSGGADTQYF.